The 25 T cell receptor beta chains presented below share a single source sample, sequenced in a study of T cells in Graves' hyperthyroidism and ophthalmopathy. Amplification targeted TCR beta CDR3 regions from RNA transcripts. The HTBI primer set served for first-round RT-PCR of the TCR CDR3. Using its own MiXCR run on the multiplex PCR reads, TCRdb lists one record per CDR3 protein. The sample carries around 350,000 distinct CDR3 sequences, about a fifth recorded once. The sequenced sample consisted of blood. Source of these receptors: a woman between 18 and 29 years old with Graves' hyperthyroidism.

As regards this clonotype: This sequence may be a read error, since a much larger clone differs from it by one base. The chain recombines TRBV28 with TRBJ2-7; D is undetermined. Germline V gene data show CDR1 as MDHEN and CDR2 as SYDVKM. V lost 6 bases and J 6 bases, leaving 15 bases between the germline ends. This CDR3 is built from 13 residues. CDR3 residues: CASSTVSPGEQYF. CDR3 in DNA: TGTGCCAGCAGCACGGTCAGCCCCGGCGAGCAGTACTTC. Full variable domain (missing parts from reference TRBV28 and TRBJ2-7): DVKVTQSSRYLVKRTGEKVFLECVQDMDHENMFWYRQDPGLGLRLIYFSYDVKMKEKGDIPEGYSVSREKKERFSLILESASTNQTSMYLCASSTVSPGEQYFGPGTRLTVT.

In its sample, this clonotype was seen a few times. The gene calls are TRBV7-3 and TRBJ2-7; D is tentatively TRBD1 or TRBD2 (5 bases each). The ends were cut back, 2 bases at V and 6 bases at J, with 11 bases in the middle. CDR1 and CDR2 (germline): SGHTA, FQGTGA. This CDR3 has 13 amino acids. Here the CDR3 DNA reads TGTGCCAGCAGCTTATACGGGGACGGCGAGCAGTACTTC. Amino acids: CASSLYGDGEQYF.

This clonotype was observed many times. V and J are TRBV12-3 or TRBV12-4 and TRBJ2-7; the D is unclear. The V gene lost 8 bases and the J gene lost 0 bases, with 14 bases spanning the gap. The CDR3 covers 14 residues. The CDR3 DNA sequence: TGTGCCAGCCAATTTTCGACGAACTCCTACGAGCAGTACTTC. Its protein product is CASQFSTNSYEQYF.

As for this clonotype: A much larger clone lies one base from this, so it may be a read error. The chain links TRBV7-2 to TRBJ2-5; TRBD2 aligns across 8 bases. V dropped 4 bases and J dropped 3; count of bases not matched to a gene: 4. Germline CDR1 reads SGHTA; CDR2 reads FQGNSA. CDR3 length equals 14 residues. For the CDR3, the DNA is TGTACCAGCAGCTCGAGCGGGGGAAAAGAGACCCAGTACTTC. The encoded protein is CTSSSSGGKETQYF.

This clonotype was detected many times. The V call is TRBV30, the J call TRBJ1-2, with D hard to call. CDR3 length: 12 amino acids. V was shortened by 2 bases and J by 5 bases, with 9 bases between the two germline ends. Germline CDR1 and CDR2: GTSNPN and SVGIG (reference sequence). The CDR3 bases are TGTGCCTGGAGTTCCGGGCCTTATGGCTACACCTTC. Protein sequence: CAWSSGPYGYTF.

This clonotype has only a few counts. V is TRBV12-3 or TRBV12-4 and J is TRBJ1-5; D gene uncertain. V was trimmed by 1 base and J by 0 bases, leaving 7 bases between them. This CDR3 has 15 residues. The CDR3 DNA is TGTGCCAGCAGTTTAGGGGATTTTAGCAATCAGCCCCAGCATTTT. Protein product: CASSLGDFSNQPQHF.

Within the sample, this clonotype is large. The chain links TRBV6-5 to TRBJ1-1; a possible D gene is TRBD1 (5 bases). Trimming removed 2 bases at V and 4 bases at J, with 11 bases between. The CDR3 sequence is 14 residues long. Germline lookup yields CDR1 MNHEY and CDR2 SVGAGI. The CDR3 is CASSYSAGGTEAFF. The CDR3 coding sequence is TGTGCCAGCAGTTACAGCGCCGGGGGCACTGAAGCTTTCTTT.

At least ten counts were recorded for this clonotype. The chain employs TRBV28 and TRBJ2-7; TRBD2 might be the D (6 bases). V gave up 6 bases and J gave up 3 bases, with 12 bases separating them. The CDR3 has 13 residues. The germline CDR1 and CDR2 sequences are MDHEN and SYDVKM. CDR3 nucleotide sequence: TGTGCCAGCAGCCCCGGACTAATCTACGAGCAGTACTTC. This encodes CASSPGLIYEQYF.

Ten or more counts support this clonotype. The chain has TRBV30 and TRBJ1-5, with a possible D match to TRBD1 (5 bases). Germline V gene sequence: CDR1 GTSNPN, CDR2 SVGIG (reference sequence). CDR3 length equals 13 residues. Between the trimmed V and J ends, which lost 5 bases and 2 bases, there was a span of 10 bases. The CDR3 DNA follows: TGTGCCTGGGGGGGGTCTGGCAATCAGCCCCAGCATTTT. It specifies CAWGGSGNQPQHF.

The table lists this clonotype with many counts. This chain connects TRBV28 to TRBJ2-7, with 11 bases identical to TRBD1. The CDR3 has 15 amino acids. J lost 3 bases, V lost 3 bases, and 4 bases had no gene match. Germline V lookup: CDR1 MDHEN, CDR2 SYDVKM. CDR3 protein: CASSLGQGGFYEQYF. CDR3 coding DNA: TGTGCCAGCAGTTTGGGACAGGGGGGGTTCTACGAGCAGTACTTC.

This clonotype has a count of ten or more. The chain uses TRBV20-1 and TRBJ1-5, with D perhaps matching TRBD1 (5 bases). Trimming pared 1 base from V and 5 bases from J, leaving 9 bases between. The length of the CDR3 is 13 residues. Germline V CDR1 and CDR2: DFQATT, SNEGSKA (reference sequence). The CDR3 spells CSARAGRDQPQHF. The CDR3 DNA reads TGCAGTGCTAGAGCGGGACGGGATCAGCCCCAGCATTTT.

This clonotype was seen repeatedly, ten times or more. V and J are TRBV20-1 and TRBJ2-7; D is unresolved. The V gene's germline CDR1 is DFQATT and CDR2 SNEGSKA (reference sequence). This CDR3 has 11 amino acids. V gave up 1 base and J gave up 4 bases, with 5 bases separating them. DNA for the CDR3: TGCAGTGCTAGAGCCTTTTACGAGCAGTACTTC. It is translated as CSARAFYEQYF.

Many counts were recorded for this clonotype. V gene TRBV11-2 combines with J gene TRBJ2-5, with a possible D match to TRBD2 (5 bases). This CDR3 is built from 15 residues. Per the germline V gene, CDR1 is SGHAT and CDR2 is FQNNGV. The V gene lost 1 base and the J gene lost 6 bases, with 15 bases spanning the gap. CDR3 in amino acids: CASSLVNRGLKTQYF. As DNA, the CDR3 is TGTGCCAGCAGCTTAGTTAACCGGGGTCTAAAGACCCAGTACTTC.

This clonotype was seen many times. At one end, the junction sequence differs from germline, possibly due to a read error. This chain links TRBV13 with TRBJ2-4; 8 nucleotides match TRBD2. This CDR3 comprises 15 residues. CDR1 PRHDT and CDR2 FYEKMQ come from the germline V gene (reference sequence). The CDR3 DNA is TGTGCCAGCACCTTAAGGGGGGGACTAGTAGACATTCAGTACTTC. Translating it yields CASTLRGGLVDIQYF.

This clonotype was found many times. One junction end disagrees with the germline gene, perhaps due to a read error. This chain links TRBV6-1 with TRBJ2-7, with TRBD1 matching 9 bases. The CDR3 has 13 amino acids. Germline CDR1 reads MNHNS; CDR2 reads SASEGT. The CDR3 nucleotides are TGTGCCAGCAGAAAGCATGACCGGGACAGGGTAGACTTC. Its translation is CASRKHDRDRVDF.

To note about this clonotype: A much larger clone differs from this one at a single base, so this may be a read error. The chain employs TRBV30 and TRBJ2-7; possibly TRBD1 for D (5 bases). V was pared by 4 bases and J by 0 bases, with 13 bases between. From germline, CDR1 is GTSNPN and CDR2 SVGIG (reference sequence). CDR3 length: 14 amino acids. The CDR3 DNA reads TGTGCCTGGACTGACAGTGGGCTCTCCTACGAGCAGTACTTC. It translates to CAWTDSGLSYEQYF.

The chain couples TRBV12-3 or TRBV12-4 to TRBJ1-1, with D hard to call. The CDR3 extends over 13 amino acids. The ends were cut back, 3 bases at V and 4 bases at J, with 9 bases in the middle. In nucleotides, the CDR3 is TGTGCCAGCAGTTTCGAGGCGGCCACTGAAGCTTTCTTT. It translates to CASSFEAATEAFF.

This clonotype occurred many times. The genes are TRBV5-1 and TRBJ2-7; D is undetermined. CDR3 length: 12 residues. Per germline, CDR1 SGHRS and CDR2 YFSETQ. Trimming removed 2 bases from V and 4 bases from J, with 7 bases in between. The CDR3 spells CASSFAGYEQYF. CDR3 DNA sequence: TGCGCCAGCAGCTTTGCTGGATACGAGCAGTACTTC.

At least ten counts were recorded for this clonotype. CDR3: CASSLLGGVLSEQYF. DNA for the CDR3: TGTGCCAGCAGTTTATTGGGGGGCGTTTTATCCGAGCAGTACTTC. This chain uses TRBV28 with TRBJ2-7; D assignment may be TRBD1 or TRBD2 (6 bases each). Germline CDR1 MDHEN, CDR2 SYDVKM. CDR3 length: 15 residues. V lost 1 base, J lost 6 bases, and 16 bases lay in between. Looking up the rest from reference TRBV28 and TRBJ2-7 gives the full variable domain: DVKVTQSSRYLVKRTGEKVFLECVQDMDHENMFWYRQDPGLGLRLIYFSYDVKMKEKGDIPEGYSVSREKKERFSLILESASTNQTSMYLCASSLLGGVLSEQYFGPGTRLTVT.

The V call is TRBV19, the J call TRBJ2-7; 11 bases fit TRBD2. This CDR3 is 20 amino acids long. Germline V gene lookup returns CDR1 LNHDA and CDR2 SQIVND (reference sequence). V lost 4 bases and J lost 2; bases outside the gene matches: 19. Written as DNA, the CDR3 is TGTGCCAGTAGTACAAGGCCGGGACTAGCGGCGCGTTCATCCACCTACGAGCAGTACTTC. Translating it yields CASSTRPGLAARSSTYEQYF.

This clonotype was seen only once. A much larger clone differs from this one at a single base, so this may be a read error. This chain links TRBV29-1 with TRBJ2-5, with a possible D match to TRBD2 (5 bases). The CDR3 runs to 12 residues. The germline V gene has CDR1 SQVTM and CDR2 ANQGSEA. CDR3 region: CSVERVLESQYF. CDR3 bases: TGCAGCGTTGAGAGGGTGTTAGAGAGCCAGTACTTC.

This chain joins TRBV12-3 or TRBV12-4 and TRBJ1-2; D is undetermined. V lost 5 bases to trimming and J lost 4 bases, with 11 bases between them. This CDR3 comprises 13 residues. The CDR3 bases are TGTGCCAGCAGTAGTCGCAGCCCCTATGGCTACACCTTC. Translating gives CASSSRSPYGYTF.

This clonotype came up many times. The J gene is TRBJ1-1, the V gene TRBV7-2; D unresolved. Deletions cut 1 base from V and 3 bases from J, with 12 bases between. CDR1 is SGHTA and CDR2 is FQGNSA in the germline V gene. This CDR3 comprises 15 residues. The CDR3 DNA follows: TGTGCCAGCAGCTTAGTCGGCACCTATTACACTGAAGCTTTCTTT. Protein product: CASSLVGTYYTEAFF.

CDR3 protein: CASRFHGGRTGELFF. Here the CDR3 DNA reads TGTGCCAGCAGATTTCATGGGGGGCGAACCGGGGAGCTGTTTTTT. V is TRBV6-1 and J is TRBJ2-2; tentatively, D is TRBD1 or TRBD2 (6 bases each). This CDR3 has 15 amino acids. Trimming removed 6 bases from V and 5 bases from J, with 16 bases in between. CDR1 is MNHNS and CDR2 is SASEGT in the germline V gene.

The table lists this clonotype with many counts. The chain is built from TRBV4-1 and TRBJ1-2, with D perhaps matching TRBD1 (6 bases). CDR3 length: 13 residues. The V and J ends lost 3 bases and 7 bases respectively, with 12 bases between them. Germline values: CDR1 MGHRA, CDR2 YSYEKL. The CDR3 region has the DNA TGCGCCAGCAGCCACGACAGGTCGGGTGGCTACACCTTC. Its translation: CASSHDRSGGYTF.